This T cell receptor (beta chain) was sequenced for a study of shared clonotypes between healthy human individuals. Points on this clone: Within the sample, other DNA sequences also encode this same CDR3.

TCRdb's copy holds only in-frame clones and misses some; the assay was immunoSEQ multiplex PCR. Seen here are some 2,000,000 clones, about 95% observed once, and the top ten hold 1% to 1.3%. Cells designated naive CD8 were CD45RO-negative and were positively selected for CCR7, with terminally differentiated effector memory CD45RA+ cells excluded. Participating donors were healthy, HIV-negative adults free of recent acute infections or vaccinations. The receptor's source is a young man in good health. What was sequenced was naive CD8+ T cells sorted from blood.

Here the CDR3 reads CASSLTSTDTQYF. The CDR3 bases are TGCGCCAGCAGCCTAACTAGCACAGATACGCAGTATTTT. The chain uses TRBV4-1 and TRBJ2-3, with no clear D. The CDR3 is 13 residues long. CDR1 and CDR2 from the germline V gene are MGHRA and YSYEKL. V dropped 4 bases and J dropped 0 bases, with 5 bases sitting between them.